The 15 T cell receptor beta chains below come from one sample, sequenced in a study of OX40 agonist ivuxolimab in advanced cancers. Here immunoSEQ multiplex PCR was the method, and the copy in TCRdb shows in-frame clones only, minus some. The table shows under 85,000 clones, with around 87% occurring only once. Material: CD4+ or CD8+ T cells sorted from blood, obtained in a trial of the OX40 agonist ivuxolimab. These receptors originate from an adult with an advanced solid tumor such as melanoma, head and neck, liver or kidney cancer.

The chain links TRBV6-5 to TRBJ1-1, with D unclear. Between the trimmed V and J ends, which lost 5 bases and 1 base, there was a span of 11 bases. The germline CDR1 and CDR2 sequences are MNHEY and SVGAGI. The CDR3 runs 14 residues. CDR3 nucleotides: TGTGCCAGCAGTAGTAATGATGGGAACACTGAAGCTTTCTTT. Translating gives CASSSNDGNTEAFF.

This chain joins TRBV7-8 and TRBJ1-1; 7 nucleotides line up with TRBD1. The V and J ends lost 5 bases and 2 bases, in that order; junction bases with no gene match: 8. The CDR3 consists of 15 residues. Germline loops: CDR1 SGHVS, CDR2 FQNEAQ. CDR3: CASSPRTGRNTEAFF. CDR3 bases: TGTGCCAGCAGCCCCCGGACAGGCAGAAACACTGAAGCTTTCTTT. Full variable domain (remainder filled in from reference TRBV7-8 and TRBJ1-1): GAGVSQSPRYKVAKRGQDVALRCDPISGHVSLFWYQQALGQGPEFLTYFQNEAQLDKSGLPSDRFFAERPEGSVSTLKIQRTQQEDSAVYLCASSPRTGRNTEAFFGQGTRLTVV.

This clone showed up just once. The chain is built from TRBV5-1 and TRBJ2-3; 12 positions match TRBD1. This CDR3 has 16 residues. V lost 4 bases and J lost 3; bases outside the gene matches: 6. CDR1 and CDR2 from the germline V gene are SGHRS and YFSETQ. DNA for the CDR3: TGCGCCAGCAGCCAGGGACAGGGGGCTTGGACAGATACGCAGTATTTT. Translation: CASSQGQGAWTDTQYF.

This chain joins TRBV29-1 and TRBJ1-5; D is possibly TRBD1 (6 bases). The germline V gene encodes CDR1 SQVTM and CDR2 ANQGSEA. CDR3 length: 14 amino acids. Trimming pared 4 bases from V and 2 bases from J, leaving 12 bases between. The CDR3 loop is CSVGEQGGNQPQHF. The CDR3 DNA reads as TGCAGCGTTGGCGAACAGGGCGGCAATCAGCCCCAGCATTTT.

J is TRBJ2-2 and V is TRBV9; possible D gene TRBD1, 6 bases. The CDR3 covers 14 residues. V was clipped by 3 bases and J by 6 bases, with 12 bases between them. From germline, CDR1 is SGDLS and CDR2 YYNGEE. The CDR3 loop reads CASSGATGPGELFF. The DNA for the CDR3 is TGTGCCAGCAGCGGCGCCACAGGGCCCGGGGAGCTGTTTTTT.

This chain connects TRBV28 to TRBJ2-5; D tentatively fits TRBD1 or TRBD2 (7 bases each). This CDR3 is built from 14 residues. CDR1 and CDR2 (germline): MDHEN, SYDVKM. The V end lost 11 bases, the J end lost 9 bases, and 25 bases lay between the germline ends. The CDR3 loop reads CAVLYRQGGGAQYF. CDR3 bases: TGTGCCGTCCTTTACCGACAGGGAGGGGGAGCCCAGTACTTC.

The chain recombines TRBV7-8 with TRBJ2-5, with D perhaps TRBD2 (6 bases). The V gene's germline CDR1 is SGHVS and CDR2 FQNEAQ. CDR3 size: 17 residues. V was trimmed by 5 bases and J by 5 bases, leaving 24 bases between them. The CDR3 nucleotides read TGTGCCAGCAGCGCCGGGGGTTATGGTCAGCTTTGGGAGACCCAGTACTTC. This gives the protein CASSAGGYGQLWETQYF.

J is TRBJ2-7 and V is TRBV5-6, with a weak D call TRBD1 (6 bases). The CDR3 spans 15 residues. Trimming cost V 0 bases and J 5 bases, with 15 bases left between them. Germline CDR1 and CDR2: SGHDT and YYEEEE. This CDR3 reads CASSLVHTGNHEQYF. CDR3 DNA: TGTGCCAGCAGCTTGGTTCATACAGGGAACCACGAGCAGTACTTC. The full variable domain, with the rest looked up from reference TRBV5-6 and TRBJ2-7, is DAGVTQSPTHLIKTRGQQVTLRCSPKSGHDTVSWYQQALGQGPQFIFQYYEEEERQRGNFPDRFSGHQFPNYSSELNVNALLLGDSALYLCASSLVHTGNHEQYFGPGTRLTVT.

V gene TRBV18 combines with J gene TRBJ1-6; 7 bases align to TRBD1. Germline-derived CDR1 and CDR2 are KGHSH and LQKENI. The CDR3 contains 14 residues. Losses at the gene ends were 4 bases for V and 5 bases for J; bases not matched to a gene: 2. The CDR3 region is CASSRDSNNSPLHF. The CDR3 nucleotides read TGTGCCAGCTCACGGGACAGTAATAATTCACCCCTCCACTTT.

The J gene is TRBJ1-4, the V gene TRBV7-2, with a tentative D call TRBD1 (6 bases). The V and J ends lost 1 base and 8 bases respectively, with 14 bases between them. The CDR3 has 15 residues. Germline CDR1 SGHTA, CDR2 FQGNSA. CDR3 sequence: CASSLGGAGEEKLFF. The CDR3 region has the DNA TGTGCCAGCAGCTTAGGGGGGGCAGGGGAGGAAAAACTGTTTTTT. The variable domain in full, completed from reference TRBV7-2 and TRBJ1-4, reads GAGVSQSPSNKVTEKGKDVELRCDPISGHTALYWYRQSLGQGLEFLIYFQGNSAPDKSGLPSDRFSAERTGGSVSTLTIQRTQQEDSAVYLCASSLGGAGEEKLFFGSGTQLSVL.

The chain joins TRBV4-2 to TRBJ2-1; 8 nucleotides agree with TRBD1. V was clipped by 0 bases and J by 10 bases; unmatched bases: 8. The length of the CDR3 is 15 residues. Germline loops: CDR1 LGHNA, CDR2 YNFKEQ. CDR3 nucleotide sequence: TGTGCCAGCAGCCAAGAACCAGGGGGCCGTTCAGAGCAGTTCTTC. Its protein is CASSQEPGGRSEQFF.

The genes are TRBV7-7 and TRBJ2-1, with a weak D call TRBD2 (5 bases). Germline V gene sequence: CDR1 SSHAT, CDR2 FNYEAQ (reference sequence). The CDR3 has 13 residues. The germline V and J ends were trimmed by 1 base and 5 bases, with 6 bases remaining between them. For the CDR3, the DNA is TGTGCCAGCAGCTTAGACGGGAACAATGAGCAGTTCTTC. It is translated as CASSLDGNNEQFF.

The chain has TRBV19 and TRBJ1-2; D is undetermined. Trimming took 5 bases from V and 2 from J, leaving 18 bases between them. CDR1 and CDR2 (germline): LNHDA, SQIVND (reference sequence). The CDR3 sequence is 16 residues long. The CDR3 here is CASSATRFGWNYGYTF. Here the CDR3 DNA reads TGTGCCAGTAGTGCAACCCGATTCGGGTGGAACTATGGCTACACCTTC.

The V call is TRBV30, the J call TRBJ1-6; 7 bases map to TRBD1. Germline-derived CDR1 and CDR2 are GTSNPN and SVGIG (reference sequence). The V gene end was trimmed by 3 bases and the J gene end by 7 bases; junction bases not matched to a gene: 6. CDR3 size: 14 residues. The CDR3 protein is CAWSRGTDNSPLHF. CDR3 DNA sequence: TGTGCCTGGAGCCGAGGGACAGACAATTCACCCCTCCACTTT.

J is TRBJ1-5 and V is TRBV10-3; D gene uncertain. V dropped 0 bases and J dropped 6 bases, with 6 bases sitting between them. Germline assignment: CDR1 ENHRY and CDR2 SYGVKD. The CDR3 totals 13 residues. DNA of the CDR3: TGTGCCATCAGTGAGTCGGAGGCTCAGCCCCAGCATTTT. This encodes CAISESEAQPQHF.